These 32 T cell receptor beta chains share one sample of origin, sequenced in a study of T cell changes during pregnancy in multiple sclerosis (dated by TCRdb to between 2017 and 2020). The library relied on the immunoSEQ multiplex PCR assay. This immuneACCESS table, as held by TCRdb, lists in-frame sequences with V and J called but not all clones. Of the missing ones, under half trace to an unresolved V gene in checked studies; the others have no known cause. This sample has more than 50,000 clones in its table, and about 88% of those were observed once. The ten largest clones take up around 3.3% of the sample. The specimen was peripheral blood, collected in the first trimester of pregnancy. Receptor source: a female donor in good health, enrolled as a control in a pregnancy study.

V is TRBV5-6 and J is TRBJ1-1, with TRBD1 matching over 7 bases. From germline, CDR1 is SGHDT and CDR2 YYEEEE. Losses at the gene ends were 1 base for V and 0 bases for J; bases not matched to a gene: 15. The CDR3 loop spans 19 amino acids. In DNA form, the CDR3 reads TGTGCCAGCAGCTTGCTTCTGTGGGAGACAGGGAGTATGAACACTGAAGCTTTCTTT. Translating gives CASSLLLWETGSMNTEAFF.

The chain recombines TRBV5-1 with TRBJ2-7, with D perhaps TRBD1 (5 bases). Germline CDR1 is SGHRS and CDR2 is YFSETQ. V lost 2 bases, J lost 2 bases, and 8 bases lay in between. The CDR3 consists of 13 residues. The CDR3 DNA reads as TGCGCCAGCAGCTTCGACAGTACCTACGAGCAGTACTTC. Its protein product is CASSFDSTYEQYF.

The chain couples TRBV6-5 to TRBJ1-1; no clear D. The CDR3 has 13 residues. Trimming took 0 bases from V and 8 from J, leaving 10 bases between them. CDR1 MNHEY and CDR2 SVGAGI come from the germline V gene. The CDR3, as DNA: TGTGCCAGCAGTTACTCGATGTTAGTGGAAGCTTTCTTT. Translation gives CASSYSMLVEAFF.

This chain links TRBV5-4 with TRBJ1-1, with 9 bases aligning to TRBD1. Trimming at V came to 4 bases and at J to 4 bases, leaving 14 bases not matched to a gene. This CDR3 has 17 amino acids. CDR1 and CDR2 (germline): SGHNT, YYREEE (reference sequence). The CDR3 region has the DNA TGTGCCAGCAGCCCGCAACTGGGACAGGGAGGAGGCACTGAAGCTTTCTTT. Its translation: CASSPQLGQGGGTEAFF.

The chain combines TRBV6-5 with TRBJ2-3; D is unresolved. From germline, CDR1 is MNHEY and CDR2 SVGAGI. The CDR3 spans 14 residues. V was trimmed by 6 bases and J by 0 bases, leaving 10 bases between them. CDR3 sequence reads: CASSLDTSTDTQYF. The CDR3 DNA reads as TGTGCCAGCAGCCTCGACACTAGCACAGATACGCAGTATTTT.

The chain employs TRBV6-5 and TRBJ1-1, with a possible D match to TRBD1 (6 bases). Trimming left V 2 bases short and J 1 base short, with 8 bases between. Germline values: CDR1 MNHEY, CDR2 SVGAGI. The CDR3 is 14 residues long. CDR3 residues: CASSYGGANTEAFF. CDR3 bases: TGTGCCAGCAGTTACGGGGGGGCGAACACTGAAGCTTTCTTT.

This chain uses TRBV5-5 with TRBJ2-7, with a possible D match to TRBD1 (6 bases). The CDR3 extends over 11 amino acids. V lost 7 bases and J lost 4, with 9 bases in between. Germline-derived CDR1 and CDR2 are SGHKS and YYEKEE (reference sequence). CDR3 coding DNA: TGTGCCAGCGACAGGAATTACGAGCAGTACTTC. Translated, it gives CASDRNYEQYF.

CDR3 bases: TGTGCCAGCACCCGGGGGGGAGCGGCCTACAATGAGCAGTTCTTC. It is translated as CASTRGGAAYNEQFF. This chain joins TRBV5-8 and TRBJ2-1; 8 nucleotides agree with TRBD2. J lost 2 bases, V lost 6 bases, and 7 bases had no gene match. The CDR3 is 15 amino acids. The germline gives CDR1 SGHTS, CDR2 YDEGEE.

A single count supports this clone. The V and J genes are TRBV5-1 and TRBJ1-1; D uncertain. Trimming took 4 bases from V and 0 from J, leaving 13 bases between them. Germline-derived CDR1 and CDR2 are SGHRS and YFSETQ. CDR3 length: 15 amino acids. This CDR3 reads CASSPPGQMNTEAFF. The CDR3 region has the DNA TGCGCCAGCAGCCCCCCTGGCCAAATGAACACTGAAGCTTTCTTT.

This clone was found once. The chain uses TRBV7-2 and TRBJ2-1; 8 nucleotides match TRBD2. The germline V gene has CDR1 SGHTA and CDR2 FQGNSA. Trimming at V came to 5 bases and at J to 3 bases, leaving 6 bases not matched to a gene. The CDR3 is 15 residues long. CDR3 sequence reads: CASSQRGRGYNEQFF. The CDR3 nucleotides are TGTGCCAGCAGCCAGCGGGGGAGGGGCTACAATGAGCAGTTCTTC.

The chain has TRBV7-2 and TRBJ2-2, with 14 positions matching TRBD2. Germline values: CDR1 SGHTA, CDR2 FQGNSA. With V trimmed by 1 base and J by 5 bases, 6 bases remained unmatched. The CDR3 loop spans 18 amino acids. In DNA, the CDR3 is TGTGCCAGCAGCTTAGTTGGACTAGCGGGAGGTAGAACCGGGGAGCTGTTTTTT. It translates to CASSLVGLAGGRTGELFF. Combining the CDR3 with reference TRBV7-2 and TRBJ2-2 gives the whole variable domain GAGVSQSPSNKVTEKGKDVELRCDPISGHTALYWYRQSLGQGLEFLIYFQGNSAPDKSGLPSDRFSAERTGGSVSTLTIQRTQQEDSAVYLCASSLVGLAGGRTGELFFGEGSRLTVL.

J is TRBJ2-3 and V is TRBV29-1; TRBD2 matches 9 bases. CDR3 length: 16 residues. The J segment lost 1 base and the V segment lost 3 bases, leaving 8 bases of the junction unmatched. CDR1 and CDR2 (germline): SQVTM, ANQGSEA. Written as DNA, the CDR3 is TGCAGCGTTGAGTATTCACGGACTAGCGGCACAGATACGCAGTATTTT. The encoded protein is CSVEYSRTSGTDTQYF.

This chain links TRBV19 with TRBJ1-2, with 7 bases lining up with TRBD1. The germline V gene has CDR1 LNHDA and CDR2 SQIVND (reference sequence). The ends lost 3 bases at V and 4 bases at J; junction bases unmatched: 8. This CDR3 has 15 residues. This CDR3 reads CASSMLRTGFYGYTF. The DNA for the CDR3 is TGTGCCAGTAGTATGCTAAGGACAGGATTCTATGGCTACACCTTC.

DNA for the CDR3: TGTGCCAGCAGCGGTCAAAGTTATCAGCCCCAGCATTTT. Translating gives CASSGQSYQPQHF. The chain links TRBV6-1 to TRBJ1-5; no clear D gene. Germline V gene lookup returns CDR1 MNHNS and CDR2 SASEGT. The CDR3 is made up of 13 amino acids. Trimming removed 6 bases from V and 5 bases from J, with 11 bases in between.

The rearrangement uses TRBV15 and TRBJ1-4; possibly TRBD1 for D (5 bases). The germline V gene encodes CDR1 LNHNV and CDR2 YYDKDF (reference sequence). Trimming cost V 5 bases and J 5 bases, with 12 bases left between them. The CDR3 spans 14 residues. The CDR3 sequence is CATSHGGENEKLFF. DNA of the CDR3: TGTGCCACCAGCCACGGGGGGGAGAATGAAAAACTGTTTTTT.

The rearrangement uses TRBV9 and TRBJ2-2; 9 bases match TRBD2. CDR1 and CDR2 from the germline V gene are SGDLS and YYNGEE. The CDR3 has 16 amino acids. With V trimmed by 3 bases and J by 3 bases, 6 bases remained unmatched. The CDR3 DNA is TGTGCCAGCAGCGAGCTTACTAGCGGGTACACCGGGGAGCTGTTTTTT. Its translation is CASSELTSGYTGELFF.

J is TRBJ2-7 and V is TRBV2, with 11 bases aligning to TRBD1. Germline V gene lookup returns CDR1 SNHLY and CDR2 FYNNEI. Germline trimming cut 7 bases from V and 8 bases from J; bases unmatched to any gene: 7. This CDR3 is 13 amino acids long. CDR3 nucleotides: TGTGCCAGCAAAGGACAGGGGGCGAATCAGCAGTACTTC. It specifies CASKGQGANQQYF.

This clone was seen only a few times. The V call is TRBV9, the J call TRBJ1-1; TRBD1 agrees at 10 bases. Germline CDR1 reads SGDLS; CDR2 reads YYNGEE. V was pared by 4 bases and J by 0 bases, with 12 bases of the junction left unmatched. The CDR3 has 18 amino acids. The CDR3 protein is CASSPGTGAAEMNTEAFF. Written as DNA, the CDR3 is TGTGCCAGCAGCCCTGGGACAGGGGCGGCGGAGATGAACACTGAAGCTTTCTTT. Drawing the rest from reference TRBV9 and TRBJ1-1, the complete variable domain is DSGVTQTPKHLITATGQRVTLRCSPRSGDLSVYWYQQSLDQGLQFLIQYYNGEERAKGNILERFSAQQFPDLHSELNLSSLELGDSALYFCASSPGTGAAEMNTEAFFGQGTRLTVV.

The V gene is TRBV7-2, the J gene TRBJ1-2; 10 positions match TRBD1. CDR3 length: 15 amino acids. J gave up 4 bases and V 1 base, and 3 bases lay outside the gene matches. Germline CDR1 is SGHTA and CDR2 is FQGNSA. This CDR3 is CASSLDGTGVYGYTF. CDR3 nucleotide sequence: TGTGCCAGCAGCTTAGACGGGACAGGGGTCTATGGCTACACCTTC.

This chain uses TRBV6-1 with TRBJ2-3, with D tentatively TRBD2 (7 bases). From germline, CDR1 is MNHNS and CDR2 SASEGT. This CDR3 has 17 residues. V lost 4 bases to trimming and J lost 5 bases, with 22 bases between them. This chain's CDR3 is CASSAIRAGAFGDTQYF. The CDR3 nucleotides read TGTGCCAGCAGTGCGATCAGGGCGGGGGCATTTGGAGATACGCAGTATTTT.

This clone was seen a single time. The chain couples TRBV10-3 to TRBJ2-5; possibly TRBD2 for D (6 bases). The length of the CDR3 is 12 residues. Germline lookup yields CDR1 ENHRY and CDR2 SYGVKD. V was cut by 8 bases and J by 1 base, with 8 bases left in between. The CDR3 loop reads CAIRDFQETQYF. CDR3 nucleotide sequence: TGTGCCATCCGGGACTTCCAAGAGACCCAGTACTTC.

The chain has TRBV10-3 and TRBJ1-2; 10 bases are shared with TRBD1. In germline, CDR1 is ENHRY, CDR2 SYGVKD. CDR3 length: 15 amino acids. J was trimmed by 6 bases and V by 4 bases; bases with no gene match: 8. In nucleotides, the CDR3 is TGTGCCATCAGTGGCCGGGACAGGGGAAATAATGGCTACACCTTC. This sequence encodes CAISGRDRGNNGYTF.

The V call is TRBV7-2, the J call TRBJ1-1, with TRBD1 matching 7 bases. The CDR3 runs to 16 residues. The germline V gene encodes CDR1 SGHTA and CDR2 FQGNSA. V lost 5 bases to trimming and J lost 6 bases; unmatched junction nucleotides: 15. DNA of the CDR3: TGTGCCAGCAGCGTCGTACAAATACTACAGGGGTCTGAAGCTTTCTTT. It specifies CASSVVQILQGSEAFF.

The chain links TRBV5-1 to TRBJ2-2; D not certain. This CDR3 region has 14 residues. The V end lost 3 bases, the J end lost 1 base, and 7 bases lay between the germline ends. The germline gives CDR1 SGHRS, CDR2 YFSETQ. CDR3 DNA: TGCGCCAGCAGCTATATTGTGAACACCGGGGAGCTGTTTTTT. Amino acids: CASSYIVNTGELFF. Looking up the rest from reference TRBV5-1 and TRBJ2-2 gives the full variable domain: KAGVTQTPRYLIKTRGQQVTLSCSPISGHRSVSWYQQTPGQGLQFLFEYFSETQRNKGNFPGRFSGRQFSNSRSEMNVSTLELGDSALYLCASSYIVNTGELFFGEGSRLTVL.

The chain has TRBV6-6 and TRBJ1-1; a possible D gene is TRBD1 (5 bases). Germline V CDR1 and CDR2: MNHNY, SVGAGI (reference sequence). V lost 8 bases, J lost 2 bases, and 21 bases lay in between. CDR3 length equals 16 residues. CDR3 bases: TGTGCCAGCCGCAACCGGGGGAATCAGGGAAACACTGAAGCTTTCTTT. Translation gives CASRNRGNQGNTEAFF.

The chain uses TRBV6-5 and TRBJ1-4, with 12 bases aligning to TRBD1. V trimming: 2 bases; J trimming: 11 bases; junction bases outside the gene matches: 3. Looked up from germline, CDR1 is MNHEY and CDR2 is SVGAGI. This CDR3 region has 14 residues. CDR3 residues: CASSYRDRGQKLFF. The CDR3 DNA reads as TGTGCCAGCAGTTACCGGGACAGGGGGCAGAAACTGTTTTTT.

This chain connects TRBV11-2 to TRBJ2-3, with 7 bases identical to TRBD2. CDR1 and CDR2 from the germline V gene are SGHAT and FQNNGV. Trimming at V came to 0 bases and at J to 0 bases, leaving 3 bases not matched to a gene. The CDR3 is 16 residues long. The CDR3: CASSLEGGRSTDTQYF. CDR3 nucleotide sequence: TGTGCCAGCAGCTTAGAGGGCGGGAGAAGCACAGATACGCAGTATTTT.

The CDR3 sequence is CASGTRTYGYTF. In nucleotides, the CDR3 is TGTGCTAGTGGTACCCGGACATACGGCTACACCTTC. The chain has TRBV12-5 and TRBJ1-2; perhaps TRBD1 as D (5 bases). The CDR3 extends over 12 amino acids. Trimming shortened V by 5 bases and J by 8 bases, and 12 bases separated the two germline ends. Germline V gives CDR1 LGHNT, CDR2 FRNRAP.

The chain couples TRBV7-2 to TRBJ1-2; D is perhaps TRBD1 (5 bases). The germline CDR1 and CDR2 sequences are SGHTA and FQGNSA. This CDR3 has 13 amino acids. V shed 5 bases and J shed 5 bases, with 12 bases lying between them. The CDR3: CASSTDIQYGYTF. CDR3 coding DNA: TGTGCCAGCAGCACGGACATACAATATGGCTACACCTTC.

This chain connects TRBV7-3 to TRBJ2-1; a possible D gene is TRBD2 (5 bases). There are 16 residues in the CDR3. Looked up from germline, CDR1 is SGHTA and CDR2 is FQGTGA. V lost 1 base to trimming and J lost 12 bases, with 22 bases between them. DNA for the CDR3: TGTGCCAGCAGCTTAAACGCTTTGGTAGCGCCTGGACCGCAGTTCTTC. Its translation: CASSLNALVAPGPQFF. The full variable domain, completed using reference TRBV7-3 and TRBJ2-1, is GAGVSQTPSNKVTEKGKYVELRCDPISGHTALYWYRQSLGQGPEFLIYFQGTGAADDSGLPNDRFFAVRPEGSVSTLKIQRTERGDSAVYLCASSLNALVAPGPQFFGPGTRLTVL.

This clone was observed once. V gene TRBV7-2 combines with J gene TRBJ2-2; D possibly corresponds to TRBD2 (5 bases). Between the trimmed V and J ends, which lost 3 bases and 4 bases, there was a span of 18 bases. CDR3 size: 17 residues. CDR1 and CDR2 from the germline V gene are SGHTA and FQGNSA. The CDR3 bases are TGTGCCAGCAGCTTGTGGATGACGGGGTCGGGCACCGGGGAGCTGTTTTTT. It encodes CASSLWMTGSGTGELFF.

This clone was seen once. The chain joins TRBV5-4 to TRBJ1-1; maybe TRBD1 (5 bases). Germline values: CDR1 SGHNT, CDR2 YYREEE (reference sequence). The V and J ends lost 4 bases and 0 bases respectively, with 16 bases between them. This CDR3 region has 16 residues. The CDR3 is CASSPQKGIMNTEAFF. Here the CDR3 DNA reads TGTGCCAGCAGCCCACAGAAGGGGATAATGAACACTGAAGCTTTCTTT.